This passage covers 22 T cell receptor beta chains from one sample sequenced in a study of shared clonotypes between healthy human individuals. TCRdb's table, derived via immunoSEQ multiplex PCR, lists solely in-frame clones and lacks some. The table shows about 1 million clones, with around four fifths occurring only once. Sequenced input: memory CD4+ T cells sorted from blood. Subset specified: CD45RA-negative fraction. The source is a man aged 18 to 30 in good health.

This chain joins TRBV28 and TRBJ2-5, with 9 bases fitting TRBD1. Germline trimming cut 2 bases from V and 2 bases from J; bases unmatched to any gene: 6. Looked up from germline, CDR1 is MDHEN and CDR2 is SYDVKM. The CDR3 spans 16 residues. CDR3: CASSLTRQGGQETQYF. In DNA form, the CDR3 reads TGTGCCAGCAGTTTAACCCGACAGGGGGGACAAGAGACCCAGTACTTC.

The chain is built from TRBV18 and TRBJ2-7, with D unclear. CDR1 and CDR2 from the germline V gene are KGHSH and LQKENI. V shed 4 bases and J shed 3 bases, with 7 bases lying between them. CDR3 length: 12 residues. The CDR3 DNA follows: TGTGCCAGCTCACTAGGGAACTACGAGCAGTACTTC. It yields the protein CASSLGNYEQYF.

The gene calls are TRBV21-1 and TRBJ1-2. TRBV21-1 is a known pseudogene. The length of the CDR3 is 14 residues. CDR3 sequence: CASTRRGSNYGYTF. The CDR3 DNA is TGTGCCAGCACCAGACGGGGCTCTAACTATGGCTACACCTTC.

This clone was detected once. V gene TRBV14 combines with J gene TRBJ2-6, with a possible D match to TRBD1 (5 bases). CDR1 is SGHDN and CDR2 is FVKESK in the germline V gene. With 1 base removed from V and 15 bases from J, the gap between germline ends came to 19 bases. The CDR3 runs to 15 residues. CDR3 region: CASSQVSTESRDLTF. CDR3 nucleotide sequence: TGTGCCAGCAGCCAAGTCAGCACAGAGAGCAGGGACCTGACTTTC.

As DNA, the CDR3 is TGTGCCAGCAGCCGTGCCTCCTACGAGCAGTACTTC. Translation: CASSRASYEQYF. The V call is TRBV13, the J call TRBJ2-7; D call uncertain. The germline V and J ends were trimmed by 5 bases and 0 bases, with 5 bases remaining between them. The CDR3 has 12 amino acids. In germline, CDR1 is PRHDT, CDR2 FYEKMQ (reference sequence). The entire variable domain, with the rest obtained from reference TRBV13 and TRBJ2-7, is as follows: AAGVIQSPRHLIKEKRETATLKCYPIPRHDTVYWYQQGPGQDPQFLISFYEKMQSDKGSIPDRFSAQQFSDYHSELNMSSLELGDSALYFCASSRASYEQYFGPGTRLTVT.

The chain combines TRBV19 with TRBJ2-4, with 7 bases matching TRBD1. The CDR3 totals 15 residues. J lost 0 bases, V lost 6 bases, and 5 bases had no gene match. From germline, CDR1 is LNHDA and CDR2 SQIVND (reference sequence). The CDR3 region is CASRPGQLAKNIQYF. The CDR3 nucleotides read TGTGCCAGTAGACCGGGACAGTTAGCCAAAAACATTCAGTACTTC.

CDR3 DNA sequence: TGTGCCAGCAGCTTGGCGGGAAGGGAGCAGTACTTC. It is translated as CASSLAGREQYF. The genes are TRBV5-4 and TRBJ2-7, with D perhaps TRBD2 (5 bases). CDR3 length: 12 residues. The germline CDR1 and CDR2 sequences are SGHNT and YYREEE (reference sequence). The ends were cut back, 0 bases at V and 7 bases at J, with 8 bases in the middle.

This clone was observed a handful of times. The V gene is TRBV18, the J gene TRBJ2-6, with 7 bases lining up with TRBD1. V lost 3 bases to trimming and J lost 2 bases; unmatched junction nucleotides: 1. The CDR3 runs to 15 residues. Germline CDR1 is KGHSH and CDR2 is LQKENI. CDR3 loop: CASSPTGPGANVLTF. The CDR3 region has the DNA TGTGCCAGCTCACCGACAGGGCCTGGGGCCAACGTCCTGACTTTC.

The genes are TRBV7-9 and TRBJ2-1; 8 bases line up with TRBD2. V lost 5 bases and J lost 1; bases outside the gene matches: 4. The CDR3 consists of 15 residues. Germline loops: CDR1 SEHNR, CDR2 FQNEAQ (reference sequence). The CDR3 sequence: CASSTIAGSYNEQFF. CDR3 coding DNA: TGTGCCAGCAGCACGATAGCGGGATCCTACAATGAGCAGTTCTTC.

The chain employs TRBV6-5 and TRBJ1-5; no firm D call. From germline, CDR1 is MNHEY and CDR2 SVGAGI. V was clipped by 2 bases and J by 11 bases, with 10 bases between them. The CDR3 is 12 amino acids. The CDR3 DNA reads as TGTGCCAGCAGTTACCGGGGAGGGACCCAGCATTTT. Residues: CASSYRGGTQHF.

Comment on this clone: The junction and the germline gene differ at one end; a read error may be behind it. The sample carries other DNA sequences with the same CDR3. The chain recombines TRBV7-2 with TRBJ1-6; weak D call: TRBD1 (6 bases). Germline V gene data show CDR1 as SGHTA and CDR2 as FQGNSA. This CDR3 comprises 15 residues. CDR3 nucleotide sequence: TGTGCCAGCAGCTTACAGGGGATGGTAGAGTCACCCCTCCACTTC. Translating gives CASSLQGMVESPLHF. The full variable domain, in which reference TRBV7-2 and TRBJ1-6 provide the parts outside the CDR3, is GAGVSQSPSNKVTEKGKDVELRCDPISGHTALYWYRQSLGQGLEFLIYFQGNSAPDKSGLPSDRFSAERTGGSVSTLTIQRTQQEDSAVYLCASSLQGMVESPLHFGNGTRLTVT.

The CDR3 loop is CASSQDRGGGYYNEQYF. The CDR3 DNA reads as TGTGCCAGCAGCCAAGATAGAGGAGGGGGCTACTACAACGAGCAGTACTTC. This chain joins TRBV14 and TRBJ2-7; the D gene is possibly TRBD1 (7 bases). The CDR3 is 17 amino acids. With 0 bases removed from V and 5 bases from J, the gap between germline ends came to 20 bases. Germline loops: CDR1 SGHDN, CDR2 FVKESK.

This chain connects TRBV18 to TRBJ2-6, with a possible D match to TRBD2 (6 bases). The CDR3 loop spans 14 amino acids. Trimming removed 4 bases from V and 2 bases from J, with 6 bases in between. Germline V lookup: CDR1 KGHSH, CDR2 LQKENI. CDR3 coding DNA: TGTGCCAGCTCACGGGGGGCTGGGGCCAACGTCCTGACTTTC. Translating it yields CASSRGAGANVLTF.

This chain connects TRBV7-2 to TRBJ2-3; the match to TRBD2 covers 7 bases. The germline V gene has CDR1 SGHTA and CDR2 FQGNSA. J was trimmed by 4 bases and V by 8 bases; bases with no gene match: 9. This CDR3 comprises 14 residues. The CDR3: CASERSGGSDTQYF. The CDR3 nucleotides are TGTGCCAGCGAAAGATCGGGAGGATCAGATACGCAGTATTTT.

The rearrangement links TRBV7-9 to TRBJ2-1, with D perhaps assigned TRBD1 or TRBD2 (5 bases each). The CDR3 has 17 amino acids. The germline gives CDR1 SEHNR, CDR2 FQNEAQ (reference sequence). Trimming took off 0 bases at V and 6 bases at J, with 18 bases between the two ends. The CDR3 loop is CASSLAEWGKWFNEQFF. The CDR3 DNA reads as TGTGCCAGCAGCTTAGCGGAATGGGGGAAGTGGTTCAATGAGCAGTTCTTC.

V usage is TRBV19 and J usage is TRBJ2-5; 8 nucleotides match TRBD1. Trimming cost V 6 bases and J 2 bases; bases outside gene matches: 11. This CDR3 comprises 16 residues. Germline assignment: CDR1 LNHDA and CDR2 SQIVND (reference sequence). The CDR3 sequence: CASRPLGQGDQETQYF. The DNA for the CDR3 is TGTGCCAGTAGACCCCTCGGACAGGGCGATCAAGAGACCCAGTACTTC.

The rearrangement uses TRBV2 and TRBJ1-2, with a possible D match to TRBD1 (5 bases). The CDR3 spans 13 residues. The V gene's germline CDR1 is SNHLY and CDR2 FYNNEI. Trimming removed 6 bases from V and 2 bases from J, with 10 bases in between. DNA for the CDR3: TGTGCCAGCAGGGAGGAGGGGAACTATGGCTACACCTTC. This translates into CASREEGNYGYTF.

The chain has TRBV7-2 and TRBJ1-4; D remains ambiguous. V lost 4 bases and J lost 5, with 11 bases in between. The CDR3 contains 14 residues. Germline CDR1 is SGHTA and CDR2 is FQGNSA. CDR3 sequence (DNA): TGTGCCAGCAGCTCAAGACACGGAAATGAAAAACTGTTTTTT. It specifies CASSSRHGNEKLFF.

This chain joins TRBV11-2 and TRBJ2-7; 7 bases map to TRBD1. Germline assignment: CDR1 SGHAT and CDR2 FQNNGV. J gave up 2 bases and V 5 bases, and 9 bases lay outside the gene matches. The CDR3 loop spans 15 amino acids. The CDR3 DNA follows: TGTGCCAGCAGCCCTACCAGGACAGGCACCTACGAGCAGTACTTC. Translated, it gives CASSPTRTGTYEQYF.

The chain couples TRBV30 to TRBJ2-1, with a tentative D call TRBD2 (6 bases). CDR3 size: 14 residues. Germline CDR1 and CDR2: GTSNPN and SVGIG (reference sequence). Trimming left V 4 bases short and J 6 bases short, with 16 bases between. CDR3 residues: CAWNRDSGGNEQFF. The CDR3 DNA sequence: TGTGCCTGGAACCGGGACTCCGGCGGCAATGAGCAGTTCTTC.

A few counts support this clone. The chain has TRBV6-1 and TRBJ2-3, with TRBD1 matching over 8 bases. The germline V gene encodes CDR1 MNHNS and CDR2 SASEGT. J was trimmed by 0 bases and V by 4 bases; bases with no gene match: 12. There are 18 residues in the CDR3. CDR3 in DNA: TGTGCCAGCAGTGGGGGGAGGACAGGGACAACTAGCACAGATACGCAGTATTTT. The encoded protein is CASSGGRTGTTSTDTQYF.

This chain uses TRBV7-8 with TRBJ1-4; no firm D call. From germline, CDR1 is SGHVS and CDR2 FQNEAQ. The germline V and J ends were trimmed by 0 bases and 1 base, with 12 bases remaining between them. This CDR3 comprises 17 residues. The CDR3 reads CASSLASLPGTNEKLFF. The CDR3 coding sequence is TGTGCCAGCAGCTTAGCATCATTACCCGGAACTAATGAAAAACTGTTTTTT.